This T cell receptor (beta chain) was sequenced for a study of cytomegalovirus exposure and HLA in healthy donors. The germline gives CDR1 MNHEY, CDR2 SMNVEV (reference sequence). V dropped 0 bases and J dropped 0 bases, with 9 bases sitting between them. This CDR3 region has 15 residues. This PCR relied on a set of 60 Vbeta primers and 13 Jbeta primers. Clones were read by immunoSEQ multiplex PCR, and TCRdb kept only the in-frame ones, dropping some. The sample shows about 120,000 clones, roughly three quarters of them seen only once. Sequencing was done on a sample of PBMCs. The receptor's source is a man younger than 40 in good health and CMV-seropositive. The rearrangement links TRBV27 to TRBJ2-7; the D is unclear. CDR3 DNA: TGTGCCAGCAGTTTATCGCAGGTTCGCTCCTACGAGCAGTACTTC. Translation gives CASSLSQVRSYEQYF.